The 9 T cell receptor beta chains below all came from one sample that was sequenced in a study of T cells in Graves' hyperthyroidism and ophthalmopathy. The investigators amplified TCR beta CDR3 regions from RNA transcripts. The study used the HTBI primer set for a first-round RT-PCR of the TCR CDR3. MiXCR was run by TCRdb on the multiplex PCR reads, yielding one entry per CDR3 protein. This sample has about 690,000 distinct CDR3 sequences, with around 15% found just once. Sequenced: blood. Receptor source: a man over 45 with Graves' hyperthyroidism.

The chain recombines TRBV28 with TRBJ2-1, with D tentatively TRBD1 (5 bases). V was shortened by 4 bases and J by 1 base, with 14 bases between the two germline ends. Germline V lookup: CDR1 MDHEN, CDR2 SYDVKM. This CDR3 is built from 16 residues. The CDR3 DNA follows: TGTGCCAGCAGTTCTCAGGGCGGACGTTCCTACAATGAGCAGTTCTTC. Translating gives CASSSQGGRSYNEQFF. The full variable domain, with the rest looked up from reference TRBV28 and TRBJ2-1, is DVKVTQSSRYLVKRTGEKVFLECVQDMDHENMFWYRQDPGLGLRLIYFSYDVKMKEKGDIPEGYSVSREKKERFSLILESASTNQTSMYLCASSSQGGRSYNEQFFGPGTRLTVL.

This clonotype was seen at least ten times. The chain combines TRBV28 with TRBJ1-6; perhaps TRBD1 as D (5 bases). V was shortened by 4 bases and J by 9 bases, with 10 bases between the two germline ends. The CDR3 is 13 amino acids. The germline CDR1 and CDR2 sequences are MDHEN and SYDVKM. CDR3 DNA: TGTGCCAGCAGTTGGACGGGGGGTTCACCCCTCCACTTT. It yields the protein CASSWTGGSPLHF. Full variable domain (outside the CDR3, taken from reference TRBV28 and TRBJ1-6): DVKVTQSSRYLVKRTGEKVFLECVQDMDHENMFWYRQDPGLGLRLIYFSYDVKMKEKGDIPEGYSVSREKKERFSLILESASTNQTSMYLCASSWTGGSPLHFGNGTRLTVT.

This clonotype was counted between two and nine times. The chain employs TRBV12-3 or TRBV12-4 and TRBJ2-3; tentatively, D is TRBD2 (5 bases). The V end lost 3 bases, the J end lost 4 bases, and 14 bases lay between the germline ends. The CDR3 runs to 15 residues. CDR3 in DNA: TGTGCCAGCAGTTTGAGCGGAGACCTGCCAGATACGCAGTATTTT. The encoded protein is CASSLSGDLPDTQYF.

J is TRBJ1-5 and V is TRBV7-2; no clear D gene. There are 16 residues in the CDR3. V gave up 0 bases and J gave up 1 base, with 10 bases separating them. Germline CDR1 and CDR2: SGHTA and FQGNSA. The CDR3 bases are TGTGCCAGCAGCTTAGCGGCCGGACCGAGCAATCAGCCCCAGCATTTT. Residues: CASSLAAGPSNQPQHF.

There are many counts of this clonotype. The chain recombines TRBV2 with TRBJ1-5; D uncertain. The V end was cut by 7 bases, the J end by 7 bases, with 14 bases between. The CDR3 has 13 residues. Germline V gives CDR1 SNHLY, CDR2 FYNNEI. This chain's CDR3 is CASNPDDLQPQHF. The DNA of the CDR3 is TGTGCCAGCAATCCGGATGACTTGCAGCCCCAGCATTTT.

This clonotype was recorded at least ten times. The rearrangement links TRBV30 to TRBJ1-1, with D perhaps matching TRBD1 (6 bases). CDR3 size: 11 residues. Germline V gene data show CDR1 as GTSNPN and CDR2 as SVGIG (reference sequence). Trimming stripped 4 bases from V and 8 bases from J, with 11 bases between. CDR3 region: CAWKRGYEAFF. Here the CDR3 DNA reads TGTGCCTGGAAAAGGGGGTACGAAGCTTTCTTT.

This clonotype was counted between two and nine times. The chain combines TRBV18 with TRBJ1-1; D ambiguous. V was shortened by 2 bases and J by 1 base, with 11 bases between the two germline ends. Germline values: CDR1 KGHSH, CDR2 LQKENI. The CDR3 length is 15 residues. CDR3 sequence reads: CASSPSQAQNTEAFF. CDR3 bases: TGTGCCAGCTCACCATCCCAGGCACAGAACACTGAAGCTTTCTTT.

The chain carries TRBV30 and TRBJ2-1; 7 nucleotides align to TRBD2. The CDR3 is made up of 12 amino acids. V lost 1 base and J lost 9; bases outside the gene matches: 3. Per germline, CDR1 GTSNPN and CDR2 SVGIG (reference sequence). The CDR3 bases are TGTGCCTGGAGTGAAGCGGGAAGTGAGCAGTTCTTC. It encodes CAWSEAGSEQFF.

The sample holds a few counts of this clonotype. The chain links TRBV30 to TRBJ1-2, with no clear D. Trimming shortened V by 0 bases and J by 9 bases, and 11 bases separated the two germline ends. The length of the CDR3 is 12 residues. Germline loops: CDR1 GTSNPN, CDR2 SVGIG (reference sequence). In DNA, the CDR3 is TGTGCCTGGAGTGTACCGCCAAGCCGCTACACCTTC. This codes for CAWSVPPSRYTF.